Presented here are 20 T cell receptor beta chains from one specimen sequenced in a study of blood T cell repertoires in COVID-19. Profiling relied on immunoSEQ multiplex PCR, and the TCRdb table lists in-frame clones only, not all of them. The sample records some 150,000 clones, about four fifths being singletons. Input material: PBMCs or T cells enriched from blood (not recorded which). These receptor sequences come from a woman in her forties or fifties who had been exposed to COVID-19.

The chain uses TRBV10-3 and TRBJ2-7; a weak D match, TRBD2 (5 bases). CDR3 length: 13 amino acids. CDR1 ENHRY and CDR2 SYGVKD come from the germline V gene. V lost 4 bases and J lost 6, with 13 bases in between. The CDR3 spells CAISAGFRSEQYF. The CDR3 nucleotides are TGTGCCATCAGTGCGGGGTTCCGGAGCGAGCAGTACTTC.

The chain combines TRBV30 with TRBJ1-2, with D tentatively TRBD1 (6 bases). This CDR3 comprises 12 residues. Germline lookup yields CDR1 GTSNPN and CDR2 SVGIG (reference sequence). V was cut by 2 bases and J by 8 bases, with 12 bases left in between. Written as DNA, the CDR3 is TGTGCCTGGAGTCCGCCAGGGGAAGGCTACACCTTC. It codes for CAWSPPGEGYTF.

This clone was seen a single time. The same CDR3 arises from other DNA sequences in this sample as well. In DNA, the CDR3 is TGTGCCAGCTCCCGGGACTATGGCTACACCTTC. This sequence encodes CASSRDYGYTF. This chain connects TRBV9 to TRBJ1-2, with D unclear. The CDR3 contains 11 residues. Trimming stripped 7 bases from V and 3 bases from J, with 7 bases between. In germline, CDR1 is SGDLS, CDR2 YYNGEE.

This rearrangement joins TRBV2 to TRBJ1-5; D gene unclear. Germline CDR1 reads SNHLY; CDR2 reads FYNNEI. The CDR3 totals 13 residues. The V end lost 5 bases, the J end lost 6 bases, and 11 bases lay between the germline ends. CDR3 amino acids: CASSKPSGQPQHF. The CDR3 bases are TGTGCCAGCAGTAAACCCTCAGGTCAGCCCCAGCATTTT.

J is TRBJ1-2 and V is TRBV12-3 or TRBV12-4, with D hard to call. Deletions cut 2 bases from V and 3 bases from J, with 4 bases between. The CDR3 length is 12 residues. CDR3 DNA: TGTGCCAGCAGTTTACGGGACTATGGCTACACCTTC. It encodes CASSLRDYGYTF.

The chain employs TRBV3-1 (or the pseudogene TRBV3-2) and TRBJ2-1; D is perhaps TRBD1 (5 bases). V was trimmed by 4 bases and J by 10 bases, leaving 23 bases between them. Germline V lookup: CDR1 LGHDT, CDR2 YNNKEL (reference sequence). The length of the CDR3 is 16 residues. CDR3 loop: CASSPSMDTLGKEQFF. The CDR3 bases are TGTGCCAGCAGCCCCTCCATGGACACCCTGGGGAAGGAGCAGTTCTTC.

This clone was picked up one time. V is TRBV2 and J is TRBJ2-5, with TRBD1 matching over 7 bases. Germline CDR1 and CDR2: SNHLY and FYNNEI. The CDR3 consists of 15 residues. V lost 5 bases and J lost 3; bases outside the gene matches: 9. CDR3 coding DNA: TGTGCCAGCAGTCGCACGGGACAGACTAAAGAGACCCAGTACTTC. Encoded protein: CASSRTGQTKETQYF.

V usage is TRBV12-3 or TRBV12-4 and J usage is TRBJ2-3; D possibly corresponds to TRBD1 (6 bases). CDR3 length: 12 residues. V lost 6 bases to trimming and J lost 8 bases, with 12 bases between them. CDR3 loop: CASRPGAGTQYF. CDR3 DNA: TGTGCCAGCAGGCCAGGGGCGGGTACGCAGTATTTT.

This chain connects TRBV5-4 to TRBJ2-7, with no clear D. This CDR3 spans 14 amino acids. With 4 bases removed from V and 5 bases from J, the gap between germline ends came to 16 bases. The germline V gene encodes CDR1 SGHNT and CDR2 YYREEE (reference sequence). This CDR3 is CASSGERAADEQYF. The DNA of the CDR3 is TGTGCCAGCAGCGGTGAGAGAGCCGCCGACGAGCAGTACTTC.

V usage is TRBV24-1 and J usage is TRBJ2-5, with TRBD1 matching 7 bases. The CDR3 spans 15 residues. V lost 3 bases to trimming and J lost 2 bases; unmatched junction nucleotides: 5. CDR1 is KGHDR and CDR2 is SFDVKD in the germline V gene. CDR3 bases: TGTGCCACCAGTGATGACAGGGTGGGACAAGAGACCCAGTACTTC. Translating it yields CATSDDRVGQETQYF.

The chain couples TRBV19 to TRBJ2-5; 10 positions agree with TRBD2. This CDR3 contains 16 residues. CDR1 and CDR2 (germline): LNHDA, SQIVND (reference sequence). V lost 7 bases, J lost 5 bases, and 13 bases stayed unmatched. CDR3 in amino acids: CASKRIAGGRIETQYF. Here the CDR3 DNA reads TGTGCCAGTAAGAGGATAGCGGGGGGACGGATTGAGACCCAGTACTTC.

This rearrangement joins TRBV4-3 to TRBJ2-3; maybe TRBD2 (6 bases). Germline assignment: CDR1 LGHNA and CDR2 YSLEER. Trimming stripped 0 bases from V and 2 bases from J, with 12 bases between. The CDR3 sequence is 16 residues long. Written as DNA, the CDR3 is TGCGCCAGCAGCCAAGAGGGTAGCGGAGTCACAGATACGCAGTATTTT. Its translation: CASSQEGSGVTDTQYF.

This clone was seen only once. The V call is TRBV4-1, the J call TRBJ2-6; 11 bases line up with TRBD1. The CDR3 contains 20 residues. Germline lookup yields CDR1 MGHRA and CDR2 YSYEKL. The trim removed 5 bases at V and 3 bases at J, leaving 15 bases unmatched. The chain's CDR3 is CASSSRSNMGQGDGANVLTF. The CDR3 DNA reads as TGCGCCAGCAGCTCCCGGTCGAACATGGGACAGGGGGATGGGGCCAACGTCCTGACTTTC.

The V gene is TRBV11-3, the J gene TRBJ2-3; 16 bases align to TRBD2. CDR1 SGHNT and CDR2 YENEEA come from the germline V gene. The CDR3 is 17 residues long. The junction had 3 bases not matched to a gene; V was cut back by 5 bases and J by 1 base. This CDR3 is CASSLGLAGGGTDTQYF. In DNA, the CDR3 is TGTGCCAGCAGCCTGGGACTAGCGGGAGGGGGCACAGATACGCAGTATTTT.

V usage is TRBV15 and J usage is TRBJ1-3, with unresolved D. The V gene lost 0 bases and the J gene lost 4 bases, with 10 bases spanning the gap. The germline CDR1 and CDR2 sequences are LNHNV and YYDKDF (reference sequence). The CDR3 has 15 amino acids. DNA for the CDR3: TGTGCCACCAGCAGAGATCGATCGAGGGGAAACACCATATATTTT. This codes for CATSRDRSRGNTIYF.

In this sample, this clone turned up a few times. The chain couples TRBV6-4 to TRBJ1-1; 8 bases map to TRBD1. Germline values: CDR1 MRHNA, CDR2 SNTAGT. There are 13 residues in the CDR3. The V segment lost 6 bases and the J segment 7 bases; nucleotides outside the gene matches: 7. The DNA of the CDR3 is TGTGCCAGCAGCCCGAATACAGGGGGTGAAGCTTTCTTT. It translates to CASSPNTGGEAFF.

The rearrangement links TRBV11-3 to TRBJ1-1; possible D gene TRBD1, 5 bases. Germline-derived CDR1 and CDR2 are SGHNT and YENEEA. V gave up 3 bases and J gave up 4 bases, with 15 bases separating them. The CDR3 has 15 amino acids. CDR3 in amino acids: CASSLGGERGTEAFF. The CDR3 region has the DNA TGTGCCAGCAGCTTGGGAGGGGAGCGGGGCACTGAAGCTTTCTTT.

The chain recombines TRBV5-4 with TRBJ2-7; the D gene is possibly TRBD2 (5 bases). The CDR3 spans 15 residues. CDR1 is SGHNT and CDR2 is YYREEE in the germline V gene (reference sequence). V lost 0 bases and J 8 bases, leaving 18 bases between the germline ends. CDR3 sequence: CASSLVAAESGKQYF. CDR3 DNA: TGTGCCAGCAGCTTGGTGGCAGCGGAGTCGGGGAAGCAGTACTTC. Together with reference TRBV5-4 and TRBJ2-7, the CDR3 gives the full variable domain: ETGVTQSPTHLIKTRGQQVTLRCSSQSGHNTVSWYQQALGQGPQFIFQYYREEENGRGNFPPRFSGLQFPNYSSELNVNALELDDSALYLCASSLVAAESGKQYFGPGTRLTVT.

CDR3 sequence: CASANAPGNQPQHF. CDR3 sequence (DNA): TGTGCTAGTGCGAACGCCCCAGGGAATCAGCCCCAGCATTTT. This chain links TRBV12-5 with TRBJ1-5; possibly TRBD1 for D (5 bases). The V end was cut by 7 bases, the J end by 4 bases, with 14 bases between. The CDR3 contains 14 residues. Germline V lookup: CDR1 LGHNT, CDR2 FRNRAP.

CDR3 coding DNA: TGTGCCGTAACCGGGGGGGCTGGCTACACCTTC. It codes for CAVTGGAGYTF. The V call is TRBV6-5, the J call TRBJ1-2; perhaps TRBD1 as D (6 bases). The germline V gene has CDR1 MNHEY and CDR2 SVGAGI. The germline V and J ends were trimmed by 11 bases and 7 bases, with 14 bases remaining between them. The length of the CDR3 is 11 residues.